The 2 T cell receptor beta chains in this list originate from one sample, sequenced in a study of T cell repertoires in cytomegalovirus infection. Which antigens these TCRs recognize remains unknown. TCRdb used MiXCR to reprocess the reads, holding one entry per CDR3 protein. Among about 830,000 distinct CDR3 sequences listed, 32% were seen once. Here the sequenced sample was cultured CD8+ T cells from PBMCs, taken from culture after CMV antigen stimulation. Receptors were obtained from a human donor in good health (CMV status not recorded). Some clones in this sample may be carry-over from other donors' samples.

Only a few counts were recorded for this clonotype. CDR3 bases: TGCGCCAGCAGCCTTTTGGTCACGGGGGGACCTCAAGAGACCCAGTACTTC. This codes for CASSLLVTGGPQETQYF. The V call is TRBV4-1, the J call TRBJ2-5; TRBD2 agrees at 7 bases. V lost 4 bases, J lost 2 bases, and 13 bases stayed unmatched. Germline values: CDR1 MGHRA, CDR2 YSYEKL. This CDR3 comprises 17 residues.

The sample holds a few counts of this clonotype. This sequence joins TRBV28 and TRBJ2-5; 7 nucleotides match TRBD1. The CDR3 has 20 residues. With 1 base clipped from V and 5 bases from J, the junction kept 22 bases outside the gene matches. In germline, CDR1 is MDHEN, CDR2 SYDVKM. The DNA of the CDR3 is TGTGCCAGCAGTTTATCCCCGGGACAGAGGATCCGGTATACAGAGGAGACCCAGTACTTC. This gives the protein CASSLSPGQRIRYTEETQYF.